This T cell receptor (beta chain) came from a study of beta chain features in type 1 diabetes. Study results and caveats: Sampled from patients, naive, central memory and Treg TCRB repertoires appeared more similar than those sampled from healthy donors.

About this clone: Its matching antigen is unknown.

Per the germline V gene, CDR1 is SEHNR and CDR2 is FQNEAQ (reference sequence). The CDR3 covers 15 residues. Trimming pared 7 bases from V and 6 bases from J, leaving 22 bases between. The investigators reverse transcribed all of the isolated RNA, so they sequenced expressed TCRB transcripts. Profiling relied on immunoSEQ multiplex PCR, and the TCRdb table lists in-frame clones only, not all of them. The table shows roughly 240,000 clones, with about 71% occurring only once. The gene calls are TRBV7-9 and TRBJ2-7; D assignment may be TRBD1 or TRBD2 (7 bases each). The TCR comes from a man aged 25 to 45 in good health. The sequenced material came from naive CD4+ T cells from blood. The DNA of the CDR3 is TGTGCCAGCACCCCTAAAACAGGGGAGGGGCGCGAGCAGTACTTC. Residues: CASTPKTGEGREQYF.